The 14 T cell receptor beta chains presented below share a single source sample, sequenced in a study of shared clonotypes between healthy human individuals. Assay used: immunoSEQ multiplex PCR; TCRdb lists only in-frame clones, some missing. The data hold millions of clones, with 85% to 95% observed a single time. The specimen sequenced was naive CD4+ T cells sorted from blood. This sample's subset: CD45RA+ positively selected. The receptors were sampled from a man between 18 and 35 years old in good health.

The chain links TRBV28 to TRBJ1-1, with TRBD1 identical over 8 bases. The V gene end was trimmed by 6 bases and the J gene end by 5 bases; junction bases not matched to a gene: 14. The CDR3 contains 16 residues. Germline assignment: CDR1 MDHEN and CDR2 SYDVKM. CDR3 residues: CASSGQGGNTGTEAFF. The CDR3 nucleotides read TGTGCCAGCAGCGGACAGGGCGGAAATACGGGGACTGAAGCTTTCTTT.

The chain recombines TRBV5-1 with TRBJ2-5, with TRBD2 matching 10 bases. V was pared by 5 bases and J by 1 base, with 8 bases of the junction left unmatched. Germline CDR1 and CDR2: SGHRS and YFSETQ. The CDR3 contains 16 residues. In DNA, the CDR3 is TGCGCCAGCAGTCCCACTAGCGGGGCCTCCCAAGAGACCCAGTACTTC. It encodes CASSPTSGASQETQYF.

This chain uses TRBV28 with TRBJ1-5, with 8 bases identical to TRBD1. Per germline, CDR1 MDHEN and CDR2 SYDVKM. With 7 bases clipped from V and 2 bases from J, the junction kept 4 bases outside the gene matches. This CDR3 has 14 amino acids. The CDR3 bases are TGTGCCAGCAAATCAGGGGGCGGCAATCAGCCCCAGCATTTT. Translating gives CASKSGGGNQPQHF.

V gene TRBV7-9 combines with J gene TRBJ2-5; possibly TRBD2 for D (6 bases). Germline V gene data show CDR1 as SEHNR and CDR2 as FQNEAQ (reference sequence). The V end lost 5 bases, the J end lost 4 bases, and 17 bases lay between the germline ends. CDR3 size: 15 residues. CDR3 region: CASSQNVGGGETQYF. CDR3 DNA: TGTGCCAGCAGCCAGAATGTGGGGGGAGGAGAGACCCAGTACTTC. Full variable domain (missing parts from reference TRBV7-9 and TRBJ2-5): DTGVSQNPRHKITKRGQNVTFRCDPISEHNRLYWYRQTLGQGPEFLTYFQNEAQLEKSRLLSDRFSAERPKGSFSTLEIQRTEQGDSAMYLCASSQNVGGGETQYFGPGTRLLVL.

This sequence joins TRBV11-2 and TRBJ2-1; TRBD1 is a possible D gene (6 bases). This CDR3 has 19 amino acids. V was cut by 4 bases and J by 9 bases, with 31 bases left in between. Germline values: CDR1 SGHAT, CDR2 FQNNGV. As DNA, the CDR3 is TGTGCCAGCAGCTCCACTATGGGGGCAGCATCCCGGAAAACGACTGAGCAGTTCTTC. Its protein product is CASSSTMGAASRKTTEQFF.

This clone was detected once. This chain joins TRBV7-2 and TRBJ2-5, with a weak D call TRBD2 (6 bases). CDR3 length: 15 amino acids. The germline gives CDR1 SGHTA, CDR2 FQGNSA. V was clipped by 3 bases and J by 4 bases, with 15 bases between them. CDR3 in amino acids: CASSLRGGARETQYF. The CDR3 DNA reads as TGTGCCAGCAGCTTGCGTGGAGGGGCGCGAGAGACCCAGTACTTC.

The chain combines TRBV4-1 with TRBJ2-7, with TRBD2 matching 11 bases. The germline gives CDR1 MGHRA, CDR2 YSYEKL. Trimming at V came to 1 base and at J to 3 bases, leaving 14 bases not matched to a gene. CDR3 length: 19 residues. The DNA for the CDR3 is TGCGCCAGCAGCCAAGGTGTATTCTTTACGGGGACTAGCGGCTACGAGCAGTACTTC. Protein sequence: CASSQGVFFTGTSGYEQYF.

The chain joins TRBV29-1 to TRBJ2-3; 7 nucleotides agree with TRBD1. The CDR3 has 12 residues. CDR1 and CDR2 from the germline V gene are SQVTM and ANQGSEA. Unmatched junction bases numbered 3, after V lost 7 bases and J lost 2 bases. The CDR3 coding sequence is TGCAGCGGTGACAGGGACACAGATACGCAGTATTTT. It yields the protein CSGDRDTDTQYF.

This rearrangement joins TRBV18 to TRBJ2-5; 10 nucleotides line up with TRBD1. With 4 bases clipped from V and 3 bases from J, the junction kept 5 bases outside the gene matches. Germline lookup yields CDR1 KGHSH and CDR2 LQKENI. This CDR3 region has 15 residues. CDR3 DNA sequence: TGTGCCAGCTCACTTACCGGGACAGGGGAAGAGACCCAGTACTTC. Amino acids: CASSLTGTGEETQYF.

The rearrangement uses TRBV7-9 and TRBJ1-1; possible D gene TRBD1, 5 bases. The CDR3 extends over 14 amino acids. Germline CDR1 SEHNR, CDR2 FQNEAQ (reference sequence). V lost 3 bases, J lost 6 bases, and 14 bases lay in between. CDR3 sequence (DNA): TGTGCCAGCAGCTTGGGGGGAGGGTCACCTGAAGCTTTCTTT. Translated: CASSLGGGSPEAFF.

The chain uses TRBV19 and TRBJ1-2; 8 nucleotides line up with TRBD1. Trimming at V came to 3 bases and at J to 2 bases, leaving 5 bases not matched to a gene. The V gene's germline CDR1 is LNHDA and CDR2 SQIVND (reference sequence). CDR3 length: 15 residues. CDR3 residues: CASSIGGQGNYGYTF. The DNA for the CDR3 is TGTGCCAGTAGTATTGGCGGACAGGGAAACTATGGCTACACCTTC. The full variable domain, in which reference TRBV19 and TRBJ1-2 provide the parts outside the CDR3, is DGGITQSPKYLFRKEGQNVTLSCEQNLNHDAMYWYRQDPGQGLRLIYYSQIVNDFQKGDIAEGYSVSREKKESFPLTVTSAQKNPTAFYLCASSIGGQGNYGYTFGSGTRLTVV.

This clone was observed once. The rearrangement links TRBV2 to TRBJ1-1, with a tentative D call TRBD1 (6 bases). The germline V and J ends were trimmed by 3 bases and 11 bases, with 10 bases remaining between them. This CDR3 spans 11 amino acids. The germline CDR1 and CDR2 sequences are SNHLY and FYNNEI. The CDR3 DNA is TGTGCCAGCAGTGATCGGGGGGCTGCTTTCTTT. Translated: CASSDRGAAFF.

Concerning this clone: The sample holds other DNA sequences that translate to the same CDR3. The chain combines TRBV30 with TRBJ2-7; no clear D. The V end was cut by 2 bases, the J end by 3 bases, with 5 bases between. Germline values: CDR1 GTSNPN, CDR2 SVGIG (reference sequence). The CDR3 consists of 11 residues. CDR3 nucleotides: TGTGCCTGGAGTCTGGACTACGAGCAGTACTTC. Protein: CAWSLDYEQYF.

This clone came up once. The V gene is TRBV19, the J gene TRBJ2-5, with TRBD2 as a possible D gene (6 bases). CDR1 and CDR2 from the germline V gene are LNHDA and SQIVND (reference sequence). V dropped 3 bases and J dropped 5 bases, with 10 bases sitting between them. This CDR3 is built from 13 residues. CDR3 nucleotide sequence: TGTGCCAGTAGTATGATGGGACTGGAGACCCAGTACTTC. It codes for CASSMMGLETQYF.